The entry that follows covers one T cell receptor beta chain sequence. Its antigen is currently not known. Qualities for individual bases were not recorded, and no much larger clone is one base off. The trim is 4 bases for V and 0 bases for J, with a gap of 10 bases between the germline ends. The CDR3 spans 15 residues, from the cysteine through the phenylalanine. The retained sequence is limited to the CDR3, 45 bases, with the frame set at the first base. According to the germline V gene, CDR1 reads MRHNA and CDR2 reads SNTAGT. This specimen belongs to a study of T cell responses to AZD1222 COVID-19 vaccine (TCRdb year 2021). Looking at the study overall: AZD1222 recipients given second doses at about 4 weeks or at about 12 weeks were pooled, since spike-specific TCR depth and breadth were not found to differ between the two schedules. A total of approximately 250 trial participants underwent TCR sequencing, of whom around 210 had received two doses of AZD1222 and some 25 had received two doses of the MenACWY control vaccine. Enrollment into the trials was organized by age into subgroups of 18-55, 56-69 and 70-plus years, and those subgroups contained roughly 160, 29 and 62 TCR-sequenced participants, respectively. What the work shows at the level of the full study, not this receptor alone: Epitopes outside the regions mutated in the B.1.351 and B.1.1.7 variants were reportedly recognized by nearly half of the unique spike-specific TCRs. Because no day 14 peak-response samples were available, repertoires were characterized only after the peak T cell response. Most participants were white British and females outnumbered males, and the authors suggested that clonal diversity may have been underestimated. Conclusions about previously exposed vaccinees were limited because only six AZD1222 recipients were SARS-CoV-2 seropositive at baseline. After two AZD1222 doses, spike-specific TCR breadth and depth were significantly higher than at day 0 and than in MenACWY recipients. The whole spike protein was spanned by vaccine-associated CD4 TCRs, and dominant responses were seen in regions 160-218 and 743-854. The 56-69-year group was small, and its depth increase did not reach significance, likely because of low power.

The CDR3 regions of human TCRbeta chains were analyzed by immunosequencing. The source study handled its data this way. Repertoire TCRs were checked for matches against a reference library of SARS-CoV-2-specific TCRs that had been generated using the MIRA antigen-specificity platform. Breadth meant the fraction of unique TCRs that were SARS-CoV-2-associated, whereas depth meant the fraction of total T cells that were SARS-CoV-2-associated. Each spike-specific TCR was assigned to its reactive spike region and to a CD4 or CD8 class using the MIRA data. Log10-transformed breadth and depth values were compared by one-way ANOVA with Sidak's multiple comparisons tests. Sourced from immuneACCESS, this table was stored by TCRdb with only in-frame sequences that have V and J called. A share of the clones is absent; for the studies checked, an unresolved V gene accounts for under half, and the remainder has no known explanation. V, J and clone size are those of that table, while D and trimming were read from the DNA. The sample table shows about 150,000 clones, and around 94% are seen once. The ten largest clones add up to roughly 1.2% of the sample.

The sample's time point, from its label and the paper: baseline before first vaccination. The vaccinee samples were drawn from two UK trials, COV001 and COV002, one of which was a single-blind randomized controlled phase 2/3 trial testing AZD1222 (ChAdOx1 nCoV-19) in healthy adults. Trial participant PBMC samples were collected at day 0 and day 28 after the second dose for TCRbeta chain sequencing. Recombination joined TRBV6-4 with TRBJ2-1; the D gene is perhaps TRBD2, on 5 matching bases. Here the sequenced sample was peripheral blood, taken on day 0 of AZD1222 vaccination. The clonotype was recovered from an adult in good health. DNA sequence: TGTGCCAGCAGTGTTGCTGGAGGCTCCTACAATGAGCAGTTCTTC. This yields the protein CASSVAGGSYNEQFF.